These T cell receptor beta chains were read from a single sample in a study of blood T cells in healthy people across ages. A single record per CDR3 protein comes from TCRdb applying MiXCR to the 5' RACE reads. The data hold 650,000 to 800,000 distinct CDR3 sequences, with 45% to 60% observed a single time. The material sequenced was blood. Receptors originate from a woman of 80 years or more in good health. The CDR3 runs from the conserved cysteine through the conserved F or W. The D gene is left open where the match is weak. Clone size is not always given. Where it is, it says once, few, many or a class for expanded clones.

V gene	D gene	J gene	CDR3 length	clone size	CDR3 DNA	CDR3 protein
TRBV28	-	TRBJ2-1	14	-	TGTGCCAGCACCGCGGACATTGGGCACAATGAGCAGTTCTTC	CASTADIGHNEQFF
TRBV7-3	-	TRBJ1-3	15	few	TGTGCCAGCAGCCCAGGCGGGGGGCTCGGAAACACCATATATTTT	CASSPGGGLGNTIYF
TRBV12-3/TRBV12-4	-	TRBJ1-5	13	-	TGTGCCAGCAGTTTGAGGCGGAATCAGCCCCAGCATTTT	CASSLRRNQPQHF
TRBV12-3/TRBV12-4	-	TRBJ1-5	14	few	TGTGCCAGCAGTTTATCAGGGCCCAATCAGCCCCAGCATTTT	CASSLSGPNQPQHF
TRBV4-1	-	TRBJ2-2	16	-	TGCGCCAGCAGCCGAACACAGGGGACTGACACCGGGGAGCTGTTTTTT	CASSRTQGTDTGELFF
TRBV3-1	-	TRBJ2-5	14	many	TGTGCCAGCAGCCACCCTACCCTCTGGGAGACCCAGTACTTC	CASSHPTLWETQYF
TRBV10-3	TRBD1	TRBJ2-7	17	-	TGTGCCATCAGTGAGTCCACTAATAGGGACAGATACTACGAGCAGTACTTC	CAISESTNRDRYYEQYF
TRBV7-2	TRBD1	TRBJ1-1	14	once	TGTGCCAGCAGCTCGGACAGGGGATTTCCTGAAGCTTTCTTT	CASSSDRGFPEAFF
TRBV12-3/TRBV12-4	TRBD1	TRBJ1-5	15	-	TGTGCCAGCAGGTCCGGGACAGTAAGCAATCAGCCCCAGCATTTT	CASRSGTVSNQPQHF
TRBV2	-	TRBJ2-1	15	many	TGTGCCAGCAAGCAAACTTCAGCGGGGACAAATGAGCAGTTCTTC	CASKQTSAGTNEQFF
TRBV11-1	-	TRBJ2-2	17	-	TGTGCCAGCCGCTTAATACCACCCGGGACAAACACCGGGGAGCTGTTTTTT	CASRLIPPGTNTGELFF
TRBV20-1	TRBD1	TRBJ1-5	15	many	TGCAGTGCTGGACAGGGAGCTTCTAGCAATCAGCCCCAGCATTTT	CSAGQGASSNQPQHF
TRBV12-3/TRBV12-4	-	TRBJ1-2	11	-	TGTGCCAGCAGTTTCCGGGACCTCTACACCTTC	CASSFRDLYTF